This passage covers 9 T cell receptor beta chains from one sample sequenced in a study of T cell repertoires in cytomegalovirus infection. TCRdb independently ran MiXCR on the reads; one entry per CDR3 protein. Altogether around 140,000 distinct CDR3 sequences are present, roughly 6.5% being singletons, with the ten largest covering about 20%. Sequencing was carried out using PBMCs. All receptors come from a human donor in good health (CMV status not recorded). Some clones in this sample may be carry-over from other donors' samples.

Points on this clonotype: A much larger clone lies one base from this, so it may be a read error. This rearrangement joins TRBV14 to TRBJ1-2, with D tentatively TRBD1 (5 bases). Germline CDR1 reads SGHDN; CDR2 reads FVKESK. CDR3 length: 13 residues. The V end was cut by 10 bases, the J end by 7 bases, with 19 bases between. The CDR3 spells CANSSRDSRGYTF. The DNA for the CDR3 is TGTGCCAACAGTTCCAGGGATTCTCGTGGCTACACCTTC.

In the case of this clonotype: One end of the junction varies from germline; a read error may be responsible. The chain combines TRBV29-1 with TRBJ2-5; D not certain. CDR1 SQVTM and CDR2 ANQGSEA come from the germline V gene. The CDR3 has 9 amino acids. The CDR3: CSVEETQYF. CDR3 in DNA: TGCAGCGTAGAAGAGACCCAGTACTTC.

In this sample, this clonotype turned up many times. The chain links TRBV12-3 or TRBV12-4 to TRBJ1-3; unclear D gene. Trimming took 4 bases from V and 0 from J, leaving 7 bases between them. The CDR3 has 14 amino acids. CDR3 loop: CASSSRGSGNTIYF. CDR3 DNA sequence: TGTGCCAGCAGTTCCCGTGGCTCTGGAAACACCATATATTTT.

This clonotype was observed at least ten times. The rearrangement joins TRBV28 to TRBJ2-7; a weak D match, TRBD1 (5 bases). This CDR3 has 14 amino acids. V was cut by 5 bases and J by 5 bases, with 16 bases left in between. Per germline, CDR1 MDHEN and CDR2 SYDVKM. CDR3 loop: CASSPARVRNEQYF. DNA for the CDR3: TGTGCCAGCAGTCCCGCCAGGGTGAGAAACGAGCAGTACTTC. Full variable domain (rest looked up from reference TRBV28 and TRBJ2-7): DVKVTQSSRYLVKRTGEKVFLECVQDMDHENMFWYRQDPGLGLRLIYFSYDVKMKEKGDIPEGYSVSREKKERFSLILESASTNQTSMYLCASSPARVRNEQYFGPGTRLTVT.

This clonotype was detected many times. J is TRBJ2-3 and V is TRBV20-1; 13 bases are shared with TRBD2. The trim removed 8 bases at V and 6 bases at J, leaving 11 bases unmatched. The CDR3 consists of 15 residues. Germline V gene sequence: CDR1 DFQATT, CDR2 SNEGSKA (reference sequence). The CDR3 protein is CSLGGLAGTRDTQYF. The CDR3 DNA sequence: TGCAGTTTGGGGGGACTAGCGGGGACCCGGGATACGCAGTATTTT.

This clonotype was recorded a few times. The CDR3 nucleotides read TGCAGTGCTAGAGACCCGGGGGGCCAGACGACAGTGAGCACAGATACGCAGTATTTT. It codes for CSARDPGGQTTVSTDTQYF. J is TRBJ2-3 and V is TRBV20-1; tentative D call: TRBD2 (7 bases). V lost 0 bases, J lost 0 bases, and 22 bases lay in between. The CDR3 totals 19 residues. Germline CDR1 reads DFQATT; CDR2 reads SNEGSKA (reference sequence).

The V call is TRBV28, the J call TRBJ1-5; D ambiguous. V was pared by 6 bases and J by 1 base, with 7 bases between. CDR1 and CDR2 (germline): MDHEN, SYDVKM. The CDR3 is 13 amino acids. Here the CDR3 DNA reads TGTGCCAGCAGGTCATTGAGCAATCAGCCCCAGCATTTT. Translation: CASRSLSNQPQHF.

The chain employs TRBV20-1 and TRBJ2-7; D assignment may be TRBD1 or TRBD2 (6 bases each). The CDR3 spans 15 residues. Germline V gives CDR1 DFQATT, CDR2 SNEGSKA (reference sequence). V lost 5 bases, J lost 2 bases, and 19 bases lay in between. The CDR3 DNA follows: TGCAGTGCTCGGAGGGGGGCAGTGCTAACCTACGAGCAGTACTTC. Its translation: CSARRGAVLTYEQYF.

This clonotype was picked up a small number of times. The V call is TRBV19, the J call TRBJ2-1, with D unresolved. The germline gives CDR1 LNHDA, CDR2 SQIVND (reference sequence). Deletions cut 7 bases from V and 4 bases from J, with 8 bases between. The CDR3 contains 12 residues. The CDR3 region is CASKGVYNEQFF. Written as DNA, the CDR3 is TGTGCCAGTAAAGGTGTGTACAATGAGCAGTTCTTC.